One sample yielded the 22 T cell receptor beta chains listed below, sequenced in a study of OX40 agonist ivuxolimab in advanced cancers. Libraries were prepared by immunoSEQ multiplex PCR; TCRdb keeps only in-frame clonotypes and omits some of them. The sample carries under 75,000 clones, about 88% recorded once. Specimen: CD4+ or CD8+ T cells sorted from blood, collected in a trial of the OX40 agonist ivuxolimab. Receptors were obtained from an adult with an advanced solid tumor such as melanoma, head and neck, liver or kidney cancer.

The chain links TRBV19 to TRBJ1-1; D remains ambiguous. Trimming pared 1 base from V and 0 bases from J, leaving 6 bases between. This CDR3 is built from 14 residues. The germline gives CDR1 LNHDA, CDR2 SQIVND (reference sequence). CDR3 nucleotides: TGTGCCAGTAGTATAGCCGCAATGAACACTGAAGCTTTCTTT. Its translation: CASSIAAMNTEAFF.

This clone has only one observation. The V and J genes are TRBV7-2 and TRBJ2-7, with D perhaps being TRBD1 or TRBD2 (5 bases each). This CDR3 region has 15 residues. From germline, CDR1 is SGHTA and CDR2 FQGNSA. Trimming left V 5 bases short and J 1 base short, with 15 bases between. CDR3 coding DNA: TGTGCCAGCAGCCCACGTGGGGGACGGTCCTACGAGCAGTACTTC. Its translation: CASSPRGGRSYEQYF.

The chain has TRBV30 and TRBJ2-2; D unclear. The CDR3 is 14 residues long. CDR1 GTSNPN and CDR2 SVGIG come from the germline V gene (reference sequence). V shed 5 bases and J shed 5 bases, with 15 bases lying between them. CDR3 sequence (DNA): TGTGCCTGGGATCGGCCCGGTATGACCGGGGAGCTGTTTTTT. It codes for CAWDRPGMTGELFF.

The V gene is TRBV2, the J gene TRBJ1-3; tentatively, D is TRBD1 (6 bases). Germline CDR1 reads SNHLY; CDR2 reads FYNNEI. The length of the CDR3 is 15 residues. V dropped 0 bases and J dropped 5 bases, with 11 bases sitting between them. The CDR3 sequence: CASSEARRDRNTIYF. CDR3 nucleotides: TGTGCCAGCAGTGAAGCGCGCAGGGACAGAAACACCATATATTTT.

A remark on this clone: The junction shows a germline mismatch at one end, possibly a read error. V and J are TRBV7-7 and TRBJ2-1; TRBD1 matches at 7 bases. This CDR3 spans 14 amino acids. Germline CDR1 SSHAT, CDR2 FNYEAQ (reference sequence). The CDR3 region is CASSYGTADNEQFF. DNA of the CDR3: TGTGCTAGCAGCTACGGGACAGCGGACAATGAGCAGTTCTTC. Drawing the rest from reference TRBV7-7 and TRBJ2-1, the complete variable domain is GAGVSQSPRYKVTKRGQDVTLRCDPISSHATLYWYQQALGQGPEFLTYFNYEAQPDKSGLPSDRFSAERPEGSISTLTIQRTEQRDSAMYRCASSYGTADNEQFFGPGTRLTVL.

The chain recombines TRBV27 with TRBJ1-5, with 11 bases matching TRBD1. The CDR3 is made up of 18 amino acids. Germline V lookup: CDR1 MNHEY, CDR2 SMNVEV (reference sequence). J was trimmed by 0 bases and V by 5 bases; bases with no gene match: 9. CDR3: CASSPRTGGSYSNQPQHF. The CDR3 DNA reads as TGTGCCAGCAGTCCCAGGACAGGGGGCTCTTATAGCAATCAGCCCCAGCATTTT.

The CDR3, as DNA: TGTGCCTGGCAATACGGGACGGCTGCTTTCTTT. Amino acids: CAWQYGTAAFF. V gene TRBV30 combines with J gene TRBJ1-1, with D tentatively TRBD1 (5 bases). Germline V lookup: CDR1 GTSNPN, CDR2 SVGIG (reference sequence). The length of the CDR3 is 11 residues. The V end was cut by 5 bases, the J end by 11 bases, with 15 bases between.

This chain uses TRBV27 with TRBJ2-2; D possibly matches TRBD1 or TRBD2 (5 bases each). The V and J ends lost 9 bases and 0 bases respectively, with 14 bases between them. The CDR3 is 15 residues long. Germline V gene lookup returns CDR1 MNHEY and CDR2 SMNVEV (reference sequence). The DNA for the CDR3 is TGTGCCAGTAGAATAGGGACGGCGAACACCGGGGAGCTGTTTTTT. Its translation: CASRIGTANTGELFF.

The V call is TRBV5-4, the J call TRBJ1-5, with a weak D call TRBD1 (6 bases). The length of the CDR3 is 17 residues. CDR1 and CDR2 (germline): SGHNT, YYREEE (reference sequence). Trimming shortened V by 2 bases and J by 2 bases, and 17 bases separated the two germline ends. CDR3 sequence reads: CASSLGGRGEGNQPQHF. CDR3 DNA: TGTGCCAGCAGCTTAGGGGGGAGGGGTGAGGGCAATCAGCCCCAGCATTTT.

The chain uses TRBV19 and TRBJ2-1; no firm D call. Germline values: CDR1 LNHDA, CDR2 SQIVND (reference sequence). V lost 3 bases, J lost 0 bases, and 9 bases lay in between. This CDR3 contains 15 residues. The CDR3 loop reads CASSMEMSSYNEQFF. In DNA form, the CDR3 reads TGTGCCAGTAGTATGGAGATGAGCTCCTACAATGAGCAGTTCTTC.

The V call is TRBV7-9, the J call TRBJ2-2; the D call may be TRBD1 or TRBD2 (7 bases each). The CDR3 runs to 17 residues. The V gene's germline CDR1 is SEHNR and CDR2 FQNEAQ (reference sequence). Trimming shortened V by 5 bases and J by 4 bases, and 20 bases separated the two germline ends. The chain's CDR3 is CASSPSGEGAITGELFF. The CDR3 bases are TGTGCCAGCAGCCCCTCGGGGGAGGGGGCCATCACCGGGGAGCTGTTTTTT. The whole variable domain, remainder taken from reference TRBV7-9 and TRBJ2-2, is DTGVSQNPRHKITKRGQNVTFRCDPISEHNRLYWYRQTLGQGPEFLTYFQNEAQLEKSRLLSDRFSAERPKGSFSTLEIQRTEQGDSAMYLCASSPSGEGAITGELFFGEGSRLTVL.

The CDR3: CASSLTDNLSYEQYF. CDR3 sequence (DNA): TGTGCCAGCAGCTTGACGGACAACCTTTCCTACGAGCAGTACTTC. The rearrangement uses TRBV7-2 and TRBJ2-7, with TRBD1 as a possible D gene (5 bases). This CDR3 contains 15 residues. V lost 3 bases and J 1 base, leaving 13 bases between the germline ends. Germline V lookup: CDR1 SGHTA, CDR2 FQGNSA.

The chain recombines TRBV6-1 with TRBJ2-2; D is unresolved. V was shortened by 4 bases and J by 2 bases, with 11 bases between the two germline ends. Germline V gene sequence: CDR1 MNHNS, CDR2 SASEGT. The CDR3 is 15 amino acids. The CDR3 DNA is TGTGCCAGCAGTGGGCTACAGATTAACACCGGGGAGCTGTTTTTT. Encoded protein: CASSGLQINTGELFF.

The chain joins TRBV4-2 to TRBJ2-3; 7 bases are a match to TRBD2. V dropped 1 base and J dropped 2; count of bases not matched to a gene: 3. Germline values: CDR1 LGHNA, CDR2 YNFKEQ. CDR3 length: 15 residues. The CDR3 region has the DNA TGTGCCAGCAGCCAAGGGGGGGGAAACACAGATACGCAGTATTTT. This gives the protein CASSQGGGNTDTQYF.

V gene TRBV6-5 combines with J gene TRBJ1-1, with a tentative D call TRBD1 (5 bases). V lost 0 bases, J lost 5 bases, and 13 bases lay in between. The CDR3 is 15 residues long. From germline, CDR1 is MNHEY and CDR2 SVGAGI. The CDR3 spells CASSYSRWGGTEAFF. CDR3 bases: TGTGCCAGCAGTTACTCGAGGTGGGGGGGTACTGAAGCTTTCTTT.

The chain recombines TRBV27 with TRBJ2-2; D perhaps matches TRBD1 (5 bases). This CDR3 has 14 residues. CDR1 and CDR2 (germline): MNHEY, SMNVEV (reference sequence). The germline V and J ends were trimmed by 6 bases and 2 bases, with 10 bases remaining between them. The CDR3 sequence is CASRQGVNTGELFF. Here the CDR3 DNA reads TGTGCCAGCAGGCAGGGTGTTAACACCGGGGAGCTGTTTTTT.

This rearrangement joins TRBV7-3 to TRBJ2-1; D not resolved. Germline values: CDR1 SGHTA, CDR2 FQGTGA. The CDR3 totals 15 residues. V lost 1 base and J lost 8, with 15 bases in between. CDR3 DNA sequence: TGTGCCAGCAGCTTAAAGGGATCGCCGGGCGATGAGCAGTTCTTC. It specifies CASSLKGSPGDEQFF. Drawing the rest from reference TRBV7-3 and TRBJ2-1, the complete variable domain is GAGVSQTPSNKVTEKGKYVELRCDPISGHTALYWYRQSLGQGPEFLIYFQGTGAADDSGLPNDRFFAVRPEGSVSTLKIQRTERGDSAVYLCASSLKGSPGDEQFFGPGTRLTVL.

This clone appeared once. The rearrangement joins TRBV29-1 to TRBJ2-1; TRBD2 aligns across 9 bases. The CDR3 is made up of 13 amino acids. Germline V gives CDR1 SQVTM, CDR2 ANQGSEA. With V trimmed by 6 bases and J by 10 bases, 10 bases remained unmatched. The CDR3 protein is CSVRVAGASEQFF. CDR3 DNA sequence: TGCAGCGTGCGGGTAGCGGGGGCCTCCGAGCAGTTCTTC.

This rearrangement joins TRBV19 to TRBJ1-2; D remains ambiguous. CDR1 and CDR2 from the germline V gene are LNHDA and SQIVND (reference sequence). The germline V and J ends were trimmed by 5 bases and 5 bases, with 9 bases remaining between them. The CDR3 covers 12 residues. The CDR3 loop is CASSGQYYGYTF. Here the CDR3 DNA reads TGTGCCAGTAGTGGGCAGTATTATGGCTACACCTTC. Drawing the rest from reference TRBV19 and TRBJ1-2, the complete variable domain is DGGITQSPKYLFRKEGQNVTLSCEQNLNHDAMYWYRQDPGQGLRLIYYSQIVNDFQKGDIAEGYSVSREKKESFPLTVTSAQKNPTAFYLCASSGQYYGYTFGSGTRLTVV.

The V call is TRBV15, the J call TRBJ1-4; no clear D. The germline gives CDR1 LNHNV, CDR2 YYDKDF (reference sequence). The CDR3 consists of 17 residues. Deletions cut 1 base from V and 0 bases from J, with 12 bases between. CDR3 sequence: CATSRGLQRATNEKLFF. The CDR3 DNA is TGTGCCACCAGCAGAGGACTCCAGAGGGCAACTAATGAAAAACTGTTTTTT.

V gene TRBV7-2 combines with J gene TRBJ2-5; the D gene could be TRBD1 or TRBD2 (5 bases each). The CDR3 covers 16 residues. Germline values: CDR1 SGHTA, CDR2 FQGNSA. Trimming shortened V by 2 bases and J by 1 base, and 14 bases separated the two germline ends. CDR3 region: CASSLTGRRGQETQYF. The CDR3 DNA is TGTGCCAGCAGCTTAACGGGACGGAGAGGCCAAGAGACCCAGTACTTC. Looking up the rest from reference TRBV7-2 and TRBJ2-5 gives the full variable domain: GAGVSQSPSNKVTEKGKDVELRCDPISGHTALYWYRQSLGQGLEFLIYFQGNSAPDKSGLPSDRFSAERTGGSVSTLTIQRTQQEDSAVYLCASSLTGRRGQETQYFGPGTRLLVL.

This chain joins TRBV29-1 and TRBJ2-7; maybe TRBD1 (6 bases). Trimming pared 0 bases from V and 4 bases from J, leaving 10 bases between. Germline V CDR1 and CDR2: SQVTM, ANQGSEA. The CDR3 has 13 amino acids. The CDR3 region is CSVEEVRGYEQYF. In nucleotides, the CDR3 is TGCAGCGTTGAAGAGGTCAGGGGATACGAGCAGTACTTC.